This TCR beta chain came from a study of control samples from healthy donors and cancer patients. Here immunoSEQ multiplex PCR was the method, and the copy in TCRdb shows in-frame clones only, minus some. This sample has roughly 400,000 clones, with approximately 92% found just once. Trimming left V 0 bases short and J 5 bases short, with 7 bases between. Per the germline V gene, CDR1 is SGHAT and CDR2 is FQNNGV. The CDR3 sequence is 13 residues long. This clonotype was obtained from a middle-aged man with head and neck cancer. The chain recombines TRBV11-2 with TRBJ1-1; D call uncertain. The sample consisted of PBMCs. The CDR3 DNA reads as TGTGCCAGCAGCTTAGAGGGGTTGACTGAAGCTTTCTTT. As protein: CASSLEGLTEAFF. The variable domain in full, with the rest retrieved from reference TRBV11-2 and TRBJ1-1, is EAGVAQSPRYKIIEKRQSVAFWCNPISGHATLYWYQQILGQGPKLLIQFQNNGVVDDSQLPKDRFSAERLKGVDSTLKIQPAKLEDSAVYLCASSLEGLTEAFFGQGTRLTVV.